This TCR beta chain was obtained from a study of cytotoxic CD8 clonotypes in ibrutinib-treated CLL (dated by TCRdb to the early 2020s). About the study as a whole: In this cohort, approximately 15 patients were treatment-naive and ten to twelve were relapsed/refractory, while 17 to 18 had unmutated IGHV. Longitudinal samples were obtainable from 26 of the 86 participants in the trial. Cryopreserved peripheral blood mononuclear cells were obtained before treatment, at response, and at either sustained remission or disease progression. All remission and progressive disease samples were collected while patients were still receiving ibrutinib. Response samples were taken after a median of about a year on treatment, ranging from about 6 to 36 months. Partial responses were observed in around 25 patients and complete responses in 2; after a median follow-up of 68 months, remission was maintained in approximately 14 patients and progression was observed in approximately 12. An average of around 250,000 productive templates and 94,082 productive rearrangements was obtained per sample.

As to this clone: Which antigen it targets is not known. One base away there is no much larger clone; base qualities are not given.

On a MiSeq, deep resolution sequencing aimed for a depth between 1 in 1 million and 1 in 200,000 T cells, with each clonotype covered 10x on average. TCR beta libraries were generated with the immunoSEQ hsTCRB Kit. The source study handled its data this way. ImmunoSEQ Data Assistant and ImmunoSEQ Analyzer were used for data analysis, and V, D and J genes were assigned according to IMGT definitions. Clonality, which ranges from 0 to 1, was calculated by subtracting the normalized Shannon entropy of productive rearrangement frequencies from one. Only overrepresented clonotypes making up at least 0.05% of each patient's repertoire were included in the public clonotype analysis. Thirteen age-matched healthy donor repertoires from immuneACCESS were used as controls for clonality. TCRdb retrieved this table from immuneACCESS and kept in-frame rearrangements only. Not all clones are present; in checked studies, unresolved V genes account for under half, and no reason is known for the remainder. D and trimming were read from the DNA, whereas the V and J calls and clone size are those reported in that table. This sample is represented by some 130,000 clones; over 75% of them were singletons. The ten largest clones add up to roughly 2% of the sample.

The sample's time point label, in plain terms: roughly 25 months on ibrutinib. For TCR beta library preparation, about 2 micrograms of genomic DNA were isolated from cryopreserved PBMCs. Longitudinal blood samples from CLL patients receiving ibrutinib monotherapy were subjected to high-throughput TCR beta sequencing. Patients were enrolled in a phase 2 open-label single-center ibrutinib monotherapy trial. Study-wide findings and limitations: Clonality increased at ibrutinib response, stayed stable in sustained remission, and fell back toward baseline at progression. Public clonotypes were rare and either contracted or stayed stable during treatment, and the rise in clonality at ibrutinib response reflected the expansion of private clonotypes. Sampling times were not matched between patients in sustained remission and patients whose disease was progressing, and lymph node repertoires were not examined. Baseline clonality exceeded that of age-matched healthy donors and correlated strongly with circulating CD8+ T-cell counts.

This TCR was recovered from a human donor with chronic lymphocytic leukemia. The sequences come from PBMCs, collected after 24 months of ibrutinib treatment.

The CDR3 amino acid sequence is: CAARDPDTQYF. The DNA sequence follows: TGTGCCGCCAGGGACCCAGATACGCAGTATTTT. Here the chain combines TRBV10-3 and TRBJ2-3, with a tentative D call of TRBD1 or TRBD2, each matching 5 bases. From the cysteine through the phenylalanine, the CDR3 covers 11 amino acids. Only CDR3 DNA is held: 33 bases, read in frame from base 1. At the junction V is shortened by 11 bases and J by 4 bases, with 10 bases in between. The germline V gene sets CDR1 to ENHRY and CDR2 to SYGVKD.